Listed below are T cell receptor beta chains from one sample, sequenced in a study of long-term antiretroviral therapy in people with HIV. Some clones are missing from TCRdb's copy, which holds only in-frame ones; the method was immunoSEQ multiplex PCR. The sample records 15,000 or so clones, roughly three quarters being singletons. This material consisted of unsorted PBMCs, taken 3.1 years after starting antiretroviral therapy. Source of these receptors: a man aged 40-50 years with HIV. CDR3s include the opening cysteine and the closing phenylalanine or tryptophan. A D gene is named only where the DNA matches it firmly. Only some rows state a clone size, as once, few, many or a class for expanded clones.

NA	TRBV2	TRBD1	TRBJ2-7	CASRGQGAYEQYF	TGTGCCAGCAGGGGACAGGGAGCCTACGAGCAGTACTTC
NA	TRBV6-5	NA	TRBJ1-2	CASSYSGLANYGYTF	TGTGCCAGCAGTTATTCGGGGTTAGCTAACTATGGCTACACCTTC
few	TRBV19	NA	TRBJ2-7	CASSMAGQGEQYF	TGTGCCAGTAGTATGGCGGGCCAGGGCGAGCAGTACTTC
few	TRBV19	NA	TRBJ1-1	CASSKKGLNTEAFF	TGTGCCAGTAGTAAAAAGGGGCTGAACACTGAAGCTTTCTTT
few	TRBV13	NA	TRBJ2-3	CASSLGSGTDTQYF	TGTGCCAGCAGCCTAGGGTCAGGCACAGATACGCAGTATTTT
NA	TRBV9	TRBD1	TRBJ1-2	CASSVGQQGAFDYGYTF	TGTGCCAGCAGCGTAGGACAACAGGGGGCTTTTGACTATGGCTACACCTTC
NA	TRBV5-6	NA	TRBJ1-1	CASSSQGLNTEAFF	TGTGCCAGCAGCTCACAGGGATTGAACACTGAAGCTTTCTTT
NA	TRBV4-2	TRBD2	TRBJ2-7	CASSHLSQASGAYEQYF	TGTGCCAGCAGCCACCTAAGTCAGGCTAGCGGGGCCTACGAGCAGTACTTC
NA	TRBV30	NA	TRBJ1-4	CAWSGGDSRGELFF	TGTGCCTGGAGTGGAGGAGACTCTAGGGGGGAACTGTTTTTT
NA	TRBV10-2	NA	TRBJ1-6	CASQLSARDSPLHF	TGCGCCAGCCAATTGAGCGCAAGGGATTCACCCCTCCACTTT
NA	TRBV9	NA	TRBJ1-4	CASSAKSGRNEKLFF	TGTGCCAGCAGCGCCAAATCGGGGAGAAATGAAAAACTGTTTTTT
NA	TRBV2	NA	TRBJ2-7	CASSVRGSYEQYF	TGTGCCAGCAGTGTTAGGGGGTCCTACGAGCAGTACTTC
NA	TRBV7-9	NA	TRBJ2-3	CASSSYARGTDTQYF	TGTGCCAGCAGCTCATACGCACGAGGCACAGATACGCAGTATTTT
NA	TRBV9	TRBD1	TRBJ2-2	CASSAGAGGTGELFF	TGTGCCAGCAGCGCCGGGGCAGGGGGTACCGGGGAGCTGTTTTTT
NA	TRBV5-1	NA	TRBJ1-1	CASSLVGGGTEAFF	TGCGCCAGCAGCTTGGTTGGAGGGGGCACTGAAGCTTTCTTT
NA	TRBV30	TRBD1	TRBJ1-5	CAWSPGTGYQPQHF	TGTGCCTGGAGTCCCGGGACAGGTTATCAGCCCCAGCATTTT
NA	TRBV23-1	NA	TRBJ1-1	CASSQGSPSPYTEAFF	TGCGCCAGCAGTCAGGGCAGCCCCAGCCCGTACACTGAAGCTTTCTTT